The clone carrying this TCR beta chain was observed a handful of times. Its specificity is not known. RNA transcripts gave rise to amplified TCR beta CDR3 regions. TCR CDR3 regions were first amplified by RT-PCR with HTBI primers. TCRdb re-derived calls from the multiplex PCR reads in MiXCR, one entry per CDR3 protein. Of some 760,000 distinct CDR3 sequences listed, approximately 15% were seen once; the top ten hold more than 8.5%. The sample is drawn from a study of T cells in Graves' hyperthyroidism and ophthalmopathy. The CDR3 is 16 amino acids. Per the germline V gene, CDR1 is SSHAT and CDR2 is FNYEAQ (reference sequence). The junction had 7 bases not matched to a gene; V was cut back by 5 bases and J by 5 bases. Fresh peripheral blood, about 10 ml of it, supplied the PBMCs. Study results and caveats: Ophthalmopathy was separated from stable hyperthyroidism by a 13 V-J model.

This sequence was found in a young woman with Graves' hyperthyroidism. Sequenced material: blood. The chain is built from TRBV7-7 and TRBJ2-5, with 14 bases lining up with TRBD2. The CDR3 region has the DNA TGTGCCAGCAGCCCTGGGACTAGCGGGAGTTGGGAGACCCAGTACTTC. The encoded protein is CASSPGTSGSWETQYF.